The 14 T cell receptor beta chains below were found in one sample sequenced in a study of T cells in Graves' hyperthyroidism and ophthalmopathy. Regions amplified from RNA transcripts were the TCR beta CDR3 regions. In the first-round RT-PCR of the TCR CDR3, the HTBI primer set was used. TCRdb used MiXCR to reprocess the multiplex PCR reads, holding one entry per CDR3 protein. The data show about 350,000 distinct CDR3 sequences, roughly 18% seen once. Sequencing was performed on blood. Receptors were obtained from a middle-aged woman with Graves' ophthalmopathy.

This clonotype has a count of ten or more. V gene TRBV6-5 combines with J gene TRBJ1-1; possibly TRBD1 for D (5 bases). Germline lookup yields CDR1 MNHEY and CDR2 SVGAGI. The V and J ends lost 0 bases and 6 bases respectively, with 8 bases between them. The CDR3 loop spans 13 amino acids. CDR3 in DNA: TGTGCCAGCAGTTACTCGACGGGGCCTGAAGCTTTCTTT. This encodes CASSYSTGPEAFF.

At least ten counts were recorded for this clonotype. V and J are TRBV5-1 and TRBJ2-2; 7 bases align to TRBD1. This CDR3 spans 14 amino acids. The trim removed 4 bases at V and 6 bases at J, leaving 6 bases unmatched. Germline values: CDR1 SGHRS, CDR2 YFSETQ. The CDR3 nucleotides are TGCGCCAGCAGCCGCACCCAGGGGGCCGGGGAGCTGTTTTTT. Translating gives CASSRTQGAGELFF.

There are many counts of this clonotype. The chain combines TRBV6-5 with TRBJ1-1; no clear D gene. From germline, CDR1 is MNHEY and CDR2 SVGAGI. The CDR3 runs 11 residues. Trimming left V 4 bases short and J 8 bases short, with 8 bases between. The CDR3, as DNA: TGTGCCAGCAGTTCACAAAGGGAAGCTTTCTTT. This sequence encodes CASSSQREAFF.

This clonotype was picked up many times. This chain uses TRBV19 with TRBJ1-5; TRBD1 matches 7 bases. CDR3 length equals 15 residues. V trimming: 3 bases; J trimming: 9 bases; junction bases outside the gene matches: 11. Per germline, CDR1 LNHDA and CDR2 SQIVND (reference sequence). DNA for the CDR3: TGTGCCAGTAGTATCCACAGGGGCCGCCAGGCGCCCCAGCATTTT. Amino acids: CASSIHRGRQAPQHF.

There are many counts of this clonotype. The V and J genes are TRBV28 and TRBJ2-7; D is unclear. V lost 8 bases and J lost 6, with 17 bases in between. The CDR3 runs to 13 residues. The germline gives CDR1 MDHEN, CDR2 SYDVKM. The CDR3 protein is CASQSNNLSEQYF. CDR3 in DNA: TGTGCCAGCCAATCGAACAATTTGAGCGAGCAGTACTTC.

This clonotype was counted many times. The chain uses TRBV7-8 and TRBJ2-5; 8 nucleotides align to TRBD2. V lost 3 bases to trimming and J lost 4 bases; unmatched junction nucleotides: 4. The CDR3 sequence is 14 residues long. CDR1 is SGHVS, CDR2 FQNEAQ, per germline. The CDR3 bases are TGTGCCAGCAGCTTTAGCGGGAAGGGAGAGACCCAGTACTTC. Translation gives CASSFSGKGETQYF.

This clonotype was counted ten times or more. The J gene is TRBJ1-2, the V gene TRBV11-2, with 7 nucleotides matching TRBD1. Germline CDR1 SGHAT, CDR2 FQNNGV. The J segment lost 3 bases and the V segment lost 5 bases, leaving 9 bases of the junction unmatched. The CDR3 runs to 15 residues. CDR3 in amino acids: CASSKYSGTDYGYTF. In DNA, the CDR3 is TGTGCCAGCAGCAAGTACTCCGGGACAGACTATGGCTACACCTTC.

This clonotype was picked up many times. The chain is built from TRBV19 and TRBJ2-2; TRBD2 matches 11 bases. Germline assignment: CDR1 LNHDA and CDR2 SQIVND (reference sequence). V lost 7 bases, J lost 3 bases, and 1 base stayed unmatched. The CDR3 is made up of 14 amino acids. CDR3: CASKTSGDTGELFF. In DNA form, the CDR3 reads TGTGCCAGTAAGACTAGCGGGGACACCGGGGAGCTGTTTTTT.

This clonotype was detected ten times or more. V gene TRBV29-1 combines with J gene TRBJ1-2, with D possibly TRBD1 on 6 matching bases. Germline V gene data show CDR1 as SQVTM and CDR2 as ANQGSEA. Deletions cut 2 bases from V and 5 bases from J, with 15 bases between. This CDR3 comprises 14 residues. CDR3 residues: CSVEIQGVDYGYTF. CDR3 DNA: TGCAGCGTTGAAATACAGGGAGTGGATTATGGCTACACCTTC.

This clonotype was observed at least ten times. The chain carries TRBV30 and TRBJ2-2; D unresolved. From germline, CDR1 is GTSNPN and CDR2 SVGIG (reference sequence). This CDR3 comprises 12 residues. Between the trimmed V and J ends, which lost 2 bases and 4 bases, there was a span of 5 bases. CDR3 region: CAWSILTGELFF. The CDR3 DNA is TGTGCCTGGAGTATCCTCACCGGGGAGCTGTTTTTT.

There are many counts of this clonotype. This chain links TRBV4-3 with TRBJ2-2; D is unresolved. Between the trimmed V and J ends, which lost 0 bases and 9 bases, there was a span of 8 bases. This CDR3 spans 13 amino acids. In germline, CDR1 is LGHNA, CDR2 YSLEER. CDR3: CASSQDHGWELFF. The CDR3 DNA reads as TGCGCCAGCAGCCAAGATCACGGGTGGGAGCTGTTTTTT.

This clonotype was counted ten times or more. The CDR3 region has the DNA TGTGCCAGCAGTTTAATGTCCCTAGGGTACGAGCAGTACTTC. Protein: CASSLMSLGYEQYF. V usage is TRBV12-3 or TRBV12-4 and J usage is TRBJ2-7; D ambiguous. V lost 2 bases and J 4 bases, leaving 12 bases between the germline ends. This CDR3 comprises 14 residues.

This clonotype was found many times. The chain is built from TRBV2 and TRBJ2-7; 9 positions agree with TRBD2. This CDR3 contains 17 residues. Germline CDR1 SNHLY, CDR2 FYNNEI. J was trimmed by 2 bases and V by 7 bases; bases with no gene match: 15. Written as DNA, the CDR3 is TGTGCCAGCAAGAGGGGGCTAGCGGGATACCATGCCTACGAGCAGTACTTC. This codes for CASKRGLAGYHAYEQYF.

The CDR3, as DNA: TGTGCCAGCAGTTTTCCAGGGAGCGCTGAAGCTTTCTTT. Protein product: CASSFPGSAEAFF. This chain connects TRBV12-3 or TRBV12-4 to TRBJ1-1, with TRBD1 as a possible D gene (5 bases). V was cut by 3 bases and J by 6 bases, with 11 bases left in between. The CDR3 sequence is 13 residues long.